This T cell receptor beta chain comes out of a study of post-analysis software for immune sequencing data. The wider study: Patients had relapsing-remitting, secondary progressive or progressive-relapsing multiple sclerosis; some lacked subtype. Study results and caveats: Those samples that were prepared in the same batch co-clustered strongly by F measure. Several TRBV segments were more frequent in patients than controls; TRBV5-6, TRBV5-1 and TRBV20-1 belonged to this group.

Tagging with unique molecular identifiers was a feature of the TCR beta cDNA libraries. TCRdb redid the calling of the PCR reads with MiXCR, one entry per CDR3 protein. The sample carries a few hundred thousand distinct CDR3 sequences, around 31% recorded once. Germline V gene sequence: CDR1 ENHRY, CDR2 SYGVKD. Trimming took 4 bases from V and 4 from J, leaving 16 bases between them. The CDR3 spans 15 residues. To note about this clonotype: Its cognate antigen is unknown.

Sample: blood. J is TRBJ1-1 and V is TRBV10-3; D is uncertain. This TCR came from a girl aged 2 to 17 with multiple sclerosis. The CDR3 loop reads CAISGAGSVSTEAFF. The CDR3 nucleotides read TGTGCCATCAGTGGGGCCGGGAGCGTCAGCACTGAAGCTTTCTTT.